This is a list of T cell receptor beta chains from one sample in a study of blood T cells in healthy people across ages. TCRdb processed the 5' RACE reads anew with MiXCR; each CDR3 protein has one entry. The table includes fewer than 2,000,000 distinct CDR3 sequences, approximately 39% detected once. The specimen was blood. The receptors stem from a human donor in good health. Each CDR3 is given with its conserved first and last residue. D genes are given only for firm matches. Size is stated for part of the rows, as once, few or many counts, or as a class when the clone is expanded.

NA	NA	TRBV5-1	TRBJ1-1	CASSAHGGTEAFF	TGCGCCAGCAGCGCACACGGGGGCACTGAAGCTTTCTTT
TRBD1	NA	TRBV10-3	TRBJ2-5	CAIRGDRVGEQYF	TGTGCCATCAGGGGGGACAGGGTGGGGGAGCAGTACTTC
NA	NA	TRBV29-1	TRBJ2-3	CSVVMNLADTQYF	TGCAGCGTTGTTATGAATCTCGCAGATACGCAGTATTTT
NA	NA	TRBV12-3/TRBV12-4	TRBJ1-1	CASSFCTEAFF	TGTGCCAGCAGTTTTTGTACTGAAGCTTTCTTT
NA	NA	TRBV24-1	TRBJ2-1	CATQLRGYNEQFF	TGTGCCACCCAGCTTAGGGGATACAATGAGCAGTTCTTC
TRBD1	NA	TRBV20-1	TRBJ2-1	CSATGGFPYNEQFF	TGCAGTGCTACAGGGGGATTTCCCTACAATGAGCAGTTCTTC
NA	NA	TRBV12-3/TRBV12-4	TRBJ1-6	CASSPRVNNSPLHF	TGTGCCAGCAGCCCCAGGGTTAATAATTCACCCCTCCACTTT
TRBD1	NA	TRBV10-3	TRBJ2-7	CAISEPGQGDTYEQYF	TGTGCCATCAGTGAGCCCGGACAGGGGGATACCTACGAGCAGTACTTC
TRBD1	many	TRBV6-2/TRBV6-3	TRBJ2-7	CATRDRTYEQYF	TGTGCCACCCGGGACAGGACCTACGAGCAGTACTTC
NA	NA	TRBV11-2	TRBJ2-1	CASSLAPTNYNEQFF	TGTGCCAGCAGCTTAGCCCCAACTAACTACAATGAGCAGTTCTTC
NA	NA	TRBV5-1	TRBJ2-2	CASPSNTGELFF	TGCGCCAGCCCTTCGAACACCGGGGAGCTGTTTTTT
NA	many	TRBV12-3/TRBV12-4	TRBJ1-2	CASSLYRIGYGYTF	TGTGCCAGCAGTTTATATAGGATTGGGTATGGCTACACCTTC
TRBD1	NA	TRBV20-1	TRBJ1-5	CSAWTGFGNQPQHF	TGCAGTGCTTGGACAGGGTTTGGAAATCAGCCCCAGCATTTT
TRBD1	few	TRBV27	TRBJ1-2	CASSPDRVRANYGYTF	TGTGCCAGCAGTCCGGACAGGGTACGGGCTAACTATGGCTACACCTTC
NA	few	TRBV12-3/TRBV12-4	TRBJ1-4	CASSLRLSATNEKLFF	TGTGCCAGCAGTTTAAGGCTATCTGCAACTAATGAAAAACTGTTTTTT
TRBD2	few	TRBV13	TRBJ2-3	CASSLLAGVGTDTQYF	TGTGCCAGCAGCTTGCTAGCGGGGGTAGGAACAGATACGCAGTATTTT